This T cell receptor beta chain stems from a study of OX40 agonist ivuxolimab in advanced cancers. For the study at large: At 0.01 to 10 mg/kg, ivuxolimab was administered intravenously to patients every 2 weeks. Whole-study results and caveats: Patients who responded partially at 0.1-3.0 mg/kg showed clonal expansion ranking among the lowest.

There are 15 residues in the CDR3. Germline CDR1 and CDR2: SEHNR and FQNEAQ (reference sequence). Unmatched junction bases numbered 10, after V lost 6 bases and J lost 9 bases. The count of this clone is one. The antigen is unknown. Repertoires were generated with immunoSEQ multiplex PCR, while TCRdb's copy carries only in-frame clones and drops some. The table shows 70,000 to 95,000 clones, with approximately 90% occurring only once. V usage is TRBV7-9 and J usage is TRBJ2-1; 11 bases align to TRBD2. The TCR comes from an adult with an advanced solid tumor such as melanoma, head and neck, liver or kidney cancer. Sequencing used CD4+ or CD8+ T cells sorted from blood, obtained in a trial of the OX40 agonist ivuxolimab. In nucleotides, the CDR3 is TGTGCCAGCAGTCGGGTAGCGGGAGGGCCAGGTGAGCAGTTCTTC. Translated, it gives CASSRVAGGPGEQFF.